The sequence of this TCR beta chain was determined in a study of T-cell memory formation after mild COVID-19 (dated by TCRdb to the early 2020s). Regarding the complete study: Most TCR sequence clusters were specific to one of the two donors. Longitudinal TCRalpha and TCRbeta repertoire sequencing tracked T-cell clones expanding and contracting after mild COVID-19 in a couple of donors. The cohort was made up of two young adult volunteers, one female and one male, who were previously healthy.

Comments on this clonotype: Its cognate antigen has yet to be identified. No per-base quality is available; no much larger clone lies one base away.

General conclusions and limits of the study: Clones that contracted from day 15 to 85 showed balanced CD4/CD8 phenotypes, whereas a second wave of clones that expanded from day 15 to 37 leaned towards CD4+. Some responding clones were found in pre-infection memory, which suggests that pre-existing cross-reactive memory T cells took part in the SARS-CoV-2 response. The study included only a couple of mild cases, and larger cohorts that include severe cases with pre-infection samples were judged to be necessary. Contracting CD4+ clones turned up mainly in the CM and EM memory subsets, whereas EMRA was where CD8+ clones were enriched. SARS-CoV-2 specificity of the second-wave clones peaking on day 37 was not confirmed.

The CDR3 goes from the cysteine to the phenylalanine over 17 residues. Only the CDR3 part of the read is kept: 51 bases, read in frame from the first base. According to the germline V gene, CDR1 reads SGHAT and CDR2 reads FQNNGV. V gives up 4 bases and J gives up 6 bases, and the segment between their germline ends measures 23 bases. Sequencing took place on an Illumina NovaSeq 6000. TCRalpha and TCRbeta cDNA libraries were built by 5'RACE with constant-segment primers, adding sample barcodes and unique molecular identifiers. Trizol reagent was used to extract RNA from every sample. Library amplification was performed in two PCR steps, and a second sample barcode and Illumina TruSeq adapters were introduced in the second step. Sequencing of the libraries was done on an Illumina NovaSeq, producing 2 x 150 bp paired-end reads. Per the original workflow: Reads were demultiplexed and collapsed into UMI-guided consensus sequences with migec v1.2.7. With mixcr v2.1.11, UMI consensuses were aligned to TRA and TRB V and J templates and assembled into clonotypes. A clonotype was counted as expanded or contracted only if both edgeR and NoisET called the change significant, with noise models trained on biological replicates. edgeR calls used a false discovery rate-adjusted p below 0.01 and a log2 fold-change threshold of 1. PCA with hierarchical clustering of max-normalized trajectories of the 1000 most abundant clonotypes was used as exploratory dynamics analysis. The CD4 or CD8 phenotype of responding clones was assigned using the separately sequenced CD4+ and CD8+ repertoires. TCRdb reprocessed the public reads (quality trimming at Q25 with fastp, clone calling with MiXCR) and kept in-frame beta chains. Every entry covers one CDR3 protein and lists the most common genes and DNA from its rows. The authors' filters were not applied to this entry. For this sample there are approximately 580,000 distinct CDR3 sequences; 20% appear just once. The top ten clonotypes cover under 15% of the sample.

Ficoll-Paque density gradient centrifugation was the method used to isolate PBMCs. The chain couples TRBV11-2 to TRBJ2-3; the D gene cannot be resolved beyond TRBD1 or TRBD2, each matching 5 bases. The sequenced sample consisted of PBMCs or a T cell subset sorted from them (not recorded which). This TCR was recovered from an adult woman who had mild COVID-19 (a few samples of this study predate the infection). The sample titles of this study are shuffled in the database, so cell type and time point are left out; the donor was told from shared clones. The nucleotides are TGTGCCAGCAGCTCCCCCCGAAGGGGACCCGTATCGGATACGCAGTATTTT. This yields the protein CASSSPRRGPVSDTQYF.